The T cell receptor (beta chain) under discussion was sequenced for a study of regulatory T cells in long-lasting Graves disease. The germline V gene has CDR1 DFQATT and CDR2 SNEGSKA (reference sequence). The CDR3 loop spans 15 amino acids. V was pared by 4 bases and J by 1 base, with 5 bases of the junction left unmatched. In its sample, this clonotype was seen many times. Both iRepertoire HTBI primers and Arm-PCR of CDR3 regions were used to build the TCR beta libraries. TCRdb reprocessed the multiplex PCR reads via MiXCR and lists one record per CDR3 protein. The sample lists 550,000 to 700,000 distinct CDR3 sequences; approximately 16% were seen once. Time point meaning: newly diagnosed GD, antithyroid drugs for less than 3 months. Preparation of the TCR library used RNA extracted from PBMCs. The data also belong to a second study, concerning T cells in Graves' hyperthyroidism and ophthalmopathy.

This receptor was obtained from a man younger than 30 with Graves disease. This chain connects TRBV20-1 to TRBJ2-7; TRBD2 matches at 12 bases. The sequenced sample was peripheral blood mononuclear cells (PBMCs), obtained at new diagnosis, from a patient treated with antithyroid drugs. CDR3 coding DNA: TGCAGTGCTACGACTAGCGGGAGTTGGTCCTACGAGCAGTACTTC. Translating gives CSATTSGSWSYEQYF.